Following are 8 T cell receptor beta chains from one sample sequenced in a study of brain T cells in children with intractable seizures. Data came from immunoSEQ multiplex PCR; TCRdb stores just in-frame clones and leaves some out. The top ten clones hold roughly 5.8% of a sample with about 340,000 clones, nearly 95% of them seen once. Time point denoted: blood from clinic visit 5 months post-surgery; TSC patient then seizure free. The sequencing here drew on peripheral blood, taken more than 4 months after surgery. The receptors originated from a boy in the first two years of life with tuberous sclerosis and intractable seizures.

The CDR3 reads CASSTADRGRDSPLHF. The DNA of the CDR3 is TGTGCCAGCAGCACCGCTGACAGGGGGCGAGATTCACCCCTCCACTTT. The chain carries TRBV7-3 and TRBJ1-6, with 10 bases fitting TRBD1. The CDR3 contains 16 residues. The ends lost 5 bases at V and 8 bases at J; junction bases unmatched: 9. Germline V gene lookup returns CDR1 SGHTA and CDR2 FQGTGA.

The chain joins TRBV6-6 to TRBJ1-5, with TRBD1 matching 9 bases. V shed 6 bases and J 6 bases; nucleotides not matched to a gene: 3. The CDR3 runs 13 residues. The germline gives CDR1 MNHNY, CDR2 SVGAGI (reference sequence). CDR3 region: CASRLQGAQPQHF. The DNA of the CDR3 is TGTGCCAGCAGGTTACAGGGGGCTCAGCCCCAGCATTTT.

The rearrangement joins TRBV5-1 to TRBJ1-2; D is unresolved. CDR1 SGHRS and CDR2 YFSETQ come from the germline V gene. The CDR3 has 13 residues. V lost 4 bases, J lost 1 base, and 8 bases lay in between. The CDR3 region has the DNA TGCGCCAGCAGCCCCGACTATAACTATGGCTACACCTTC. Translated: CASSPDYNYGYTF.

V is TRBV10-1 and J is TRBJ2-4; D remains ambiguous. Germline values: CDR1 WNHNN, CDR2 SYGVQD (reference sequence). This CDR3 is 15 amino acids long. Trimming shortened V by 3 bases and J by 0 bases, and 9 bases separated the two germline ends. CDR3: CASSEGGSAKNIQYF. In DNA, the CDR3 is TGCGCCAGCAGTGAAGGCGGCTCAGCCAAAAACATTCAGTACTTC.

V usage is TRBV19 and J usage is TRBJ1-2; D is ambiguous. This CDR3 has 16 residues. Germline V gives CDR1 LNHDA, CDR2 SQIVND (reference sequence). Trimming removed 10 bases at V and 3 bases at J, with 24 bases between. CDR3 protein: CATLYTSGVNDYGYTF. CDR3 in DNA: TGTGCCACCTTATACACGTCCGGAGTTAACGACTATGGCTACACCTTC.

This rearrangement joins TRBV12-3 or TRBV12-4 to TRBJ2-7; D gene uncertain. V lost 11 bases and J 2 bases, leaving 16 bases between the germline ends. The CDR3 has 13 residues. CDR3 region: CASSETFTYEQYF. CDR3 DNA sequence: TGTGCCTCGTCAGAGACATTTACCTACGAGCAGTACTTC.

The rearrangement links TRBV11-2 to TRBJ2-1, with D perhaps matching TRBD2 (5 bases). This CDR3 region has 15 residues. Germline V lookup: CDR1 SGHAT, CDR2 FQNNGV. The ends were cut back, 1 base at V and 10 bases at J, with 17 bases in the middle. The CDR3: CASSLGVPRGSEQFF. For the CDR3, the DNA is TGTGCCAGCAGCTTAGGTGTTCCTCGGGGTAGCGAGCAGTTCTTC.

The V and J genes are TRBV2 and TRBJ2-2, with 8 bases aligning to TRBD1. The CDR3 is 17 amino acids. The germline V gene has CDR1 SNHLY and CDR2 FYNNEI. V dropped 3 bases and J dropped 2; count of bases not matched to a gene: 8. CDR3: CASSESAGGGNTGELFF. The DNA of the CDR3 is TGTGCCAGCAGTGAGTCGGCAGGGGGCGGAAACACCGGGGAGCTGTTTTTT.